What follows is one T cell receptor (beta chain) and its context. This CDR3 contains 16 residues. The ends lost 2 bases at V and 6 bases at J; junction bases unmatched: 11. Germline CDR1 reads MNHEY; CDR2 reads SVGEGT. From 5'RACE with constant-segment primers came TCR alpha and TCR beta cDNA libraries that carried sample barcodes and UMIs. TCRdb used MiXCR to reprocess the 5' RACE reads, holding one entry per CDR3 protein. The sample records hundreds of thousands of distinct CDR3 sequences, 20% to 25% being singletons. This sample is part of a study of T-cell memory formation after mild COVID-19. Study-level background: Most TCR clusters belonged to a single donor.

The rearrangement joins TRBV6-2 or TRBV6-3 to TRBJ2-3; 7 positions agree with TRBD2. Sequencing was carried out using PBMCs or a T cell subset sorted from them (not recorded which). This sequence originates from a man between 18 and 35 years old who had mild COVID-19 (a few samples of this study predate the infection). Cell type and time point are not known. CDR3 amino acids: CASSYPGLGSMDTQYF. In DNA form, the CDR3 reads TGTGCCAGCAGTTACCCCGGACTAGGTTCAATGGATACGCAGTATTTT.